Below, 30 T cell receptor beta chains from the same sample are listed, as sequenced in a study of patients and donors after allogeneic stem cell transplantation. TCRdb redid the calling of the RT-PCR reads with MiXCR, one entry per CDR3 protein. The data hold about 410,000 distinct CDR3 sequences, with around 16% observed a single time. Input material: blood, either unsorted or a sorted T cell fraction (not recorded which). Every receptor here comes from a human donor who was either an allogeneic HSCT recipient or a stem cell or donor lymphocyte infusion donor (not recorded which). It is not recorded whose cells these are; they may come from a transplant donor.

This clonotype has just a few counts. The chain has TRBV24-1 and TRBJ1-4; 8 nucleotides line up with TRBD1. J gave up 7 bases and V 4 bases, and 10 bases lay outside the gene matches. Per the germline V gene, CDR1 is KGHDR and CDR2 is SFDVKD. The CDR3 totals 16 residues. CDR3 loop: CATSDPRTGFVEKLFF. The CDR3 DNA follows: TGTGCCACCAGTGACCCCAGGACAGGGTTCGTTGAAAAACTGTTTTTT.

This chain connects TRBV5-1 to TRBJ2-3; no clear D gene. This CDR3 comprises 15 residues. CDR1 and CDR2 (germline): SGHRS, YFSETQ. V was shortened by 0 bases and J by 0 bases, with 8 bases between the two germline ends. The CDR3 sequence is CASSLEGPSTDTQYF. CDR3 coding DNA: TGCGCCAGCAGCTTGGAGGGCCCTAGCACAGATACGCAGTATTTT.

This clonotype was seen only a few times. The chain links TRBV9 to TRBJ1-3, with TRBD1 as a possible D gene (5 bases). Trimming left V 3 bases short and J 0 bases short, with 13 bases between. There are 16 residues in the CDR3. Germline CDR1 SGDLS, CDR2 YYNGEE. Here the CDR3 reads CASSGGTFFSGNTIYF. The DNA of the CDR3 is TGTGCCAGCAGCGGGGGGACTTTCTTCTCTGGAAACACCATATATTTT. Looking up the rest from reference TRBV9 and TRBJ1-3 gives the full variable domain: DSGVTQTPKHLITATGQRVTLRCSPRSGDLSVYWYQQSLDQGLQFLIQYYNGEERAKGNILERFSAQQFPDLHSELNLSSLELGDSALYFCASSGGTFFSGNTIYFGEGSWLTVV.

This clonotype was picked up a small number of times. The chain recombines TRBV7-9 with TRBJ2-2, with D maybe TRBD1 (5 bases). CDR1 is SEHNR, CDR2 FQNEAQ, per germline (reference sequence). The CDR3 sequence is 13 residues long. The V end lost 6 bases, the J end lost 3 bases, and 8 bases lay between the germline ends. CDR3 nucleotide sequence: TGTGCCAGCAGTGGACACGACACCGGGGAGCTGTTTTTT. Amino acids: CASSGHDTGELFF.

This chain connects TRBV12-5 to TRBJ2-7; 10 bases line up with TRBD1. CDR1 LGHNT and CDR2 FRNRAP come from the germline V gene. Trimming took 4 bases from V and 4 from J; bases not matched to a gene: 4. The CDR3 consists of 14 residues. The CDR3 DNA reads as TGTGCTAGTGGTTCAGGACAGGGGGGATACGAGCAGTACTTC. It translates to CASGSGQGGYEQYF.

The gene calls are TRBV7-9 and TRBJ2-7; no definite D call. This CDR3 region has 14 residues. Germline CDR1 reads SEHNR; CDR2 reads FQNEAQ (reference sequence). Trimming stripped 5 bases from V and 7 bases from J, with 18 bases between. The CDR3 sequence is CASSPPTPGREQYF. DNA for the CDR3: TGTGCCAGCAGCCCACCGACCCCCGGACGGGAGCAGTACTTC. The whole variable domain, remainder taken from reference TRBV7-9 and TRBJ2-7, is DTGVSQNPRHKITKRGQNVTFRCDPISEHNRLYWYRQTLGQGPEFLTYFQNEAQLEKSRLLSDRFSAERPKGSFSTLEIQRTEQGDSAMYLCASSPPTPGREQYFGPGTRLTVT.

The J gene is TRBJ1-1, the V gene TRBV6-5; a possible D gene is TRBD1 (6 bases). V lost 0 bases to trimming and J lost 12 bases, with 29 bases between them. The CDR3 extends over 18 amino acids. CDR1 and CDR2 (germline): MNHEY, SVGAGI. The CDR3 is CASSYSGGWGTDLGGTFF. For the CDR3, the DNA is TGTGCCAGCAGTTACTCAGGGGGTTGGGGCACGGACCTGGGAGGGACTTTCTTT.

The chain combines TRBV24-1 with TRBJ1-2; D is undetermined. This CDR3 has 12 residues. Germline V gene lookup returns CDR1 KGHDR and CDR2 SFDVKD. The V end was cut by 0 bases, the J end by 6 bases, with 4 bases between. The CDR3 nucleotides read TGTGCCACCAGTGATTTGTACCATGGCTACACCTTC. Translated: CATSDLYHGYTF.

This chain connects TRBV11-1 to TRBJ2-3, with D perhaps matching TRBD2 (5 bases). The CDR3 runs to 12 residues. Germline CDR1 and CDR2: SGHAT and FQDESV (reference sequence). The V end lost 5 bases, the J end lost 6 bases, and 9 bases lay between the germline ends. The CDR3 DNA follows: TGTGCCAGCAGCCCACTAGTGGATACGCAGTATTTT. Protein: CASSPLVDTQYF.

The chain is built from TRBV7-2 and TRBJ2-1, with unresolved D. This CDR3 is 15 amino acids long. Between the trimmed V and J ends, which lost 2 bases and 1 base, there was a span of 9 bases. CDR1 is SGHTA and CDR2 is FQGNSA in the germline V gene. CDR3 sequence (DNA): TGTGCCAGCAGCTTAAGGTGGGGTTCCTACAATGAGCAGTTCTTC. Residues: CASSLRWGSYNEQFF. Variable domain in full (rest from reference TRBV7-2 and TRBJ2-1): GAGVSQSPSNKVTEKGKDVELRCDPISGHTALYWYRQSLGQGLEFLIYFQGNSAPDKSGLPSDRFSAERTGGSVSTLTIQRTQQEDSAVYLCASSLRWGSYNEQFFGPGTRLTVL.

This clonotype was detected only a few times. The chain links TRBV20-1 to TRBJ2-6; the D gene is possibly TRBD1 (5 bases). V was shortened by 3 bases and J by 5 bases, with 17 bases between the two germline ends. This CDR3 is 16 amino acids long. Germline V lookup: CDR1 DFQATT, CDR2 SNEGSKA (reference sequence). CDR3 nucleotide sequence: TGCAGTGCTAGGGGTCAGGGTGGTGTCTGGGCCAACGTCCTGACTTTC. Protein sequence: CSARGQGGVWANVLTF.

This chain joins TRBV4-1 and TRBJ2-2; TRBD2 matches at 11 bases. Losses at the gene ends were 4 bases for V and 7 bases for J; bases not matched to a gene: 2. Germline assignment: CDR1 MGHRA and CDR2 YSYEKL. The CDR3 sequence is 14 residues long. CDR3 protein: CASSLTSGIGELFF. The CDR3 bases are TGCGCCAGCAGCCTGACTAGCGGGATCGGGGAGCTGTTTTTT.

This sequence joins TRBV2 and TRBJ2-3; TRBD1 matches 11 bases. J lost 6 bases, V lost 7 bases, and 9 bases had no gene match. CDR3 length: 15 amino acids. Germline V CDR1 and CDR2: SNHLY, FYNNEI. DNA for the CDR3: TGTGCCAGCACCCCTGGACAGGGGGCGGAGGATACGCAGTATTTT. This codes for CASTPGQGAEDTQYF.

The V call is TRBV7-8, the J call TRBJ2-1; the D call may be TRBD1 or TRBD2 (5 bases each). The CDR3 runs to 12 residues. The germline V and J ends were trimmed by 5 bases and 9 bases, with 11 bases remaining between them. Germline CDR1 reads SGHVS; CDR2 reads FQNEAQ. Here the CDR3 DNA reads TGTGCCAGCAGCCAGGGACGTTTTGAGCAGTTCTTC. It translates to CASSQGRFEQFF. The full variable domain, its missing parts supplied by reference TRBV7-8 and TRBJ2-1, is GAGVSQSPRYKVAKRGQDVALRCDPISGHVSLFWYQQALGQGPEFLTYFQNEAQLDKSGLPSDRFFAERPEGSVSTLKIQRTQQEDSAVYLCASSQGRFEQFFGPGTRLTVL.

This clonotype was seen only a few times. The chain uses TRBV9 and TRBJ1-1; D gene ambiguous. The V end was cut by 4 bases, the J end by 1 base, with 8 bases between. CDR1 SGDLS and CDR2 YYNGEE come from the germline V gene. The CDR3 sequence is 13 residues long. In nucleotides, the CDR3 is TGTGCCAGCAGCTCGTCAACGAACACTGAAGCTTTCTTT. This sequence encodes CASSSSTNTEAFF.

This chain joins TRBV5-1 and TRBJ1-3; D is undetermined. CDR1 and CDR2 from the germline V gene are SGHRS and YFSETQ. V lost 3 bases and J 2 bases, leaving 12 bases between the germline ends. The CDR3 has 15 amino acids. For the CDR3, the DNA is TGCGCCAGCAGCTATGAGGGATTCCCTGGAAACACCATATATTTT. Translation: CASSYEGFPGNTIYF. The complete variable domain, with remaining parts taken from reference TRBV5-1 and TRBJ1-3, reads KAGVTQTPRYLIKTRGQQVTLSCSPISGHRSVSWYQQTPGQGLQFLFEYFSETQRNKGNFPGRFSGRQFSNSRSEMNVSTLELGDSALYLCASSYEGFPGNTIYFGEGSWLTVV.

There are a few counts of this clonotype. The rearrangement uses TRBV9 and TRBJ2-3; D not certain. The CDR3 extends over 14 amino acids. The germline V gene encodes CDR1 SGDLS and CDR2 YYNGEE. The germline V and J ends were trimmed by 4 bases and 3 bases, with 12 bases remaining between them. CDR3 in amino acids: CASSPRTKTDTQYF. For the CDR3, the DNA is TGTGCCAGCAGCCCCCGGACCAAAACAGATACGCAGTATTTT.

CDR3 region: CASSQPPGQGRSYGYTF. CDR3 sequence (DNA): TGCGCCAGCAGCCAGCCCCCGGGACAGGGTAGAAGCTATGGCTACACCTTC. The chain recombines TRBV4-1 with TRBJ1-2; 9 nucleotides align to TRBD1. This CDR3 is built from 17 residues. Trimming at V came to 3 bases and at J to 4 bases, leaving 12 bases not matched to a gene. CDR1 is MGHRA and CDR2 is YSYEKL in the germline V gene.

In its sample, this clonotype was seen many times. The rearrangement joins TRBV20-1 to TRBJ1-5; D is perhaps TRBD1 (5 bases). The CDR3 is made up of 15 amino acids. Germline V lookup: CDR1 DFQATT, CDR2 SNEGSKA (reference sequence). The ends were cut back, 3 bases at V and 3 bases at J, with 15 bases in the middle. In nucleotides, the CDR3 is TGCAGTGCTAGTCCGGGTGGGGGGGACAATCAGCCCCAGCATTTT. It translates to CSASPGGGDNQPQHF.

The rearrangement joins TRBV6-4 to TRBJ2-3; 12 positions match TRBD2. CDR1 and CDR2 (germline): MRHNA, SNTAGT. CDR3 length equals 16 residues. V lost 9 bases and J lost 4; bases outside the gene matches: 11. The CDR3 reads CARTPRLAGASDTQYF. In DNA form, the CDR3 reads TGTGCCAGAACCCCAAGACTAGCGGGGGCATCAGATACGCAGTATTTT.

This clonotype was recorded at least ten times. The genes are TRBV12-3 or TRBV12-4 and TRBJ1-3; D is possibly TRBD1 (6 bases). This CDR3 spans 13 amino acids. Deletions cut 5 bases from V and 7 bases from J, with 12 bases between. The CDR3 spells CASSPTGGNTIYF. For the CDR3, the DNA is TGTGCCAGCAGTCCGACAGGCGGGAACACCATATATTTT.

This chain connects TRBV10-2 to TRBJ2-7; the D is unclear. The CDR3 loop spans 13 amino acids. V lost 6 bases and J lost 0, with 9 bases in between. Germline V gene data show CDR1 as WSHSY and CDR2 as SAAADI. CDR3 in DNA: TGCGCCAGCAGGTCCGGGCCCTCCTACGAGCAGTACTTC. This gives the protein CASRSGPSYEQYF.

J is TRBJ2-7 and V is TRBV20-1; D is possibly TRBD1 (6 bases). The germline V gene has CDR1 DFQATT and CDR2 SNEGSKA (reference sequence). The germline V and J ends were trimmed by 5 bases and 3 bases, with 20 bases remaining between them. There are 15 residues in the CDR3. The CDR3: CSASGSGPGVYEQYF. In DNA, the CDR3 is TGCAGTGCTTCAGGATCGGGTCCAGGGGTCTACGAGCAGTACTTC.

V usage is TRBV20-1 and J usage is TRBJ2-3, with 9 bases lining up with TRBD2. Germline-derived CDR1 and CDR2 are DFQATT and SNEGSKA (reference sequence). The V and J ends lost 6 bases and 2 bases, in that order; junction bases with no gene match: 6. This CDR3 region has 14 residues. The CDR3 DNA reads as TGCAGTGCGGCGACTAGCGGAATCACAGATACGCAGTATTTT. It codes for CSAATSGITDTQYF.

This clonotype has a handful of counts. The chain combines TRBV9 with TRBJ1-3; D may be TRBD1 (5 bases). V was clipped by 0 bases and J by 4 bases, with 8 bases between them. Germline V gene sequence: CDR1 SGDLS, CDR2 YYNGEE. This CDR3 is built from 14 residues. In DNA, the CDR3 is TGTGCCAGCAGCGTAGGACAGAACGGAAACACCATATATTTT. Residues: CASSVGQNGNTIYF.

This clonotype turned up a few times. The gene calls are TRBV5-1 and TRBJ2-5, with TRBD1 as a possible D gene (5 bases). The germline gives CDR1 SGHRS, CDR2 YFSETQ. CDR3 length equals 13 residues. Trimming left V 4 bases short and J 1 base short, with 8 bases between. CDR3 sequence: CASSRTTQETQYF. The CDR3 DNA reads as TGCGCCAGCAGCAGGACAACCCAAGAGACCCAGTACTTC.

In its sample, this clonotype was seen a few times. The chain uses TRBV7-9 and TRBJ2-7, with TRBD1 identical over 7 bases. The CDR3 totals 13 residues. Germline V lookup: CDR1 SEHNR, CDR2 FQNEAQ (reference sequence). V shed 7 bases, J shed 3 bases, and the junction held 6 bases outside the gene matches. The CDR3, as DNA: TGTGCCAGCACCATAAGACAGGGCTACGAGCAGTACTTC. This translates into CASTIRQGYEQYF.

J is TRBJ1-1 and V is TRBV2; D not resolved. There are 12 residues in the CDR3. Germline CDR1 SNHLY, CDR2 FYNNEI. Trimming took 3 bases from V and 0 from J, leaving 2 bases between them. In DNA, the CDR3 is TGTGCCAGCAGTGATTTGAACACTGAAGCTTTCTTT. Its protein product is CASSDLNTEAFF.

The V and J genes are TRBV19 and TRBJ2-2; possible D gene TRBD1, 5 bases. The V gene lost 3 bases and the J gene lost 7 bases, with 15 bases spanning the gap. Per germline, CDR1 LNHDA and CDR2 SQIVND (reference sequence). This CDR3 spans 15 amino acids. The CDR3 sequence is CASSIQGAPGGELFF. The CDR3 bases are TGTGCCAGTAGTATCCAAGGGGCGCCTGGCGGGGAGCTGTTTTTT.

This clonotype was seen at least ten times. The rearrangement joins TRBV4-1 to TRBJ2-1; 9 bases match TRBD2. V shed 6 bases and J 4 bases; nucleotides not matched to a gene: 7. The CDR3 contains 15 residues. Germline V lookup: CDR1 MGHRA, CDR2 YSYEKL. The chain's CDR3 is CASSGRLAEYNEQFF. CDR3 sequence (DNA): TGCGCCAGCAGTGGTAGACTAGCGGAATACAATGAGCAGTTCTTC.